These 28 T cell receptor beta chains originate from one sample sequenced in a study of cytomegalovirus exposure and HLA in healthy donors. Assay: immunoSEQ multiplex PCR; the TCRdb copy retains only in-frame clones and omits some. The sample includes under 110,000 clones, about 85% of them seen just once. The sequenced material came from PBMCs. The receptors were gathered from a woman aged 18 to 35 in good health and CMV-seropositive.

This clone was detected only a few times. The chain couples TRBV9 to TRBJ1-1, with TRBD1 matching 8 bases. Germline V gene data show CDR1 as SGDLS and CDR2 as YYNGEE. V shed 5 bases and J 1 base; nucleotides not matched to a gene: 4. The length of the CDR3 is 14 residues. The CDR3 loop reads CASSYGTGNTEAFF. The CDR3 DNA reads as TGTGCCAGCAGTTATGGGACAGGGAACACTGAAGCTTTCTTT.

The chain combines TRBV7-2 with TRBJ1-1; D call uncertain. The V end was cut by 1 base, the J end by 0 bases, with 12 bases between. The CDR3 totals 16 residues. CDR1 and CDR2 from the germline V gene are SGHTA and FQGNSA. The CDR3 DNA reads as TGTGCCAGCAGCTTAGGAGGTGGCAGCCTGAACACTGAAGCTTTCTTT. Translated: CASSLGGGSLNTEAFF.

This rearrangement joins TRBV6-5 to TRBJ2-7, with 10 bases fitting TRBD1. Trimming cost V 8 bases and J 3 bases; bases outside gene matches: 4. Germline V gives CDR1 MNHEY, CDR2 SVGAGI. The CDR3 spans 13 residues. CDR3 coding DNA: TGTGCCAGCGGGGACAGGGGACGCTACGAGCAGTACTTC. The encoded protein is CASGDRGRYEQYF.

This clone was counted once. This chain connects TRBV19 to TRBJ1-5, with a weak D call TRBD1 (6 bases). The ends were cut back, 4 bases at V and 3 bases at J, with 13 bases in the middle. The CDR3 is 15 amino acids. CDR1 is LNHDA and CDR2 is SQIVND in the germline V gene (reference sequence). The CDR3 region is CASSKEDRYNQPQHF. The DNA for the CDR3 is TGTGCCAGTAGTAAAGAAGACAGGTACAATCAGCCCCAGCATTTT.

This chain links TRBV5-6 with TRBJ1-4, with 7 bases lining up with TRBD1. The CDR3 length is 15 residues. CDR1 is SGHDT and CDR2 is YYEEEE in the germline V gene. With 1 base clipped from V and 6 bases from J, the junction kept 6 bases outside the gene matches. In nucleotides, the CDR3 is TGTGCCAGCAGCTTGTCGACAGGGTTAGATGAAAAACTGTTTTTT. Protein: CASSLSTGLDEKLFF.

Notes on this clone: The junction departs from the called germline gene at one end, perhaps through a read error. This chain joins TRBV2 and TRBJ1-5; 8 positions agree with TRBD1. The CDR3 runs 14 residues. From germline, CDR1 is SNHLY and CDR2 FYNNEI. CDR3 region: CASRDRGSYQPQHF. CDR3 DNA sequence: TGTGCCAGCCGTGACAGGGGTTCGTACCAGCCCCAGCATTTT. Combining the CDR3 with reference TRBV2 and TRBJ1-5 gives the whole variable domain EPEVTQTPSHQVTQMGQEVILRCVPISNHLYFYWYRQILGQKVEFLVSFYNNEISEKSEIFDDQFSVERPDGSNFTLKIRSTKLEDSAMYFCASRDRGSYQPQHFGDGTRLSIL.

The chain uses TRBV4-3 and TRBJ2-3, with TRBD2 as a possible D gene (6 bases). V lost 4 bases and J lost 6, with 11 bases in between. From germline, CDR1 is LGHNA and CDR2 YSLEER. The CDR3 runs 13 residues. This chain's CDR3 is CASSRDSRDTQYF. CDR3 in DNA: TGCGCCAGCAGCCGGGACTCACGCGATACGCAGTATTTT.

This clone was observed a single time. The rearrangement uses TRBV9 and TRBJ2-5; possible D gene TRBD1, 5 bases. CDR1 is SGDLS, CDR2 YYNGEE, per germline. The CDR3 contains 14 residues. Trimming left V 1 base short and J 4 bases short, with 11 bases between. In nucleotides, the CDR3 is TGTGCCAGCAGCGTATCTGGGGCGTCAGAGACCCAGTACTTC. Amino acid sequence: CASSVSGASETQYF. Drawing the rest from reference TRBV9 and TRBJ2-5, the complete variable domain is DSGVTQTPKHLITATGQRVTLRCSPRSGDLSVYWYQQSLDQGLQFLIQYYNGEERAKGNILERFSAQQFPDLHSELNLSSLELGDSALYFCASSVSGASETQYFGPGTRLLVL.

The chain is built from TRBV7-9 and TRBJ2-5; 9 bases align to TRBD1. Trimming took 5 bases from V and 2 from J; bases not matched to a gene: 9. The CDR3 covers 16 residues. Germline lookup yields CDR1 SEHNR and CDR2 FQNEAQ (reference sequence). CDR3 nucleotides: TGTGCCAGCAGCAGGACAGGGGCGCGGGGACAAGAGACCCAGTACTTC. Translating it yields CASSRTGARGQETQYF.

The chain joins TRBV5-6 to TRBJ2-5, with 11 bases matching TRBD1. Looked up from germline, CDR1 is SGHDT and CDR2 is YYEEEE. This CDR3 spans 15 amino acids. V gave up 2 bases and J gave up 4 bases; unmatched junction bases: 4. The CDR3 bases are TGTGCCAGCAGCTTAGGGACAGGGGGACTAGAGACCCAGTACTTC. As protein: CASSLGTGGLETQYF.

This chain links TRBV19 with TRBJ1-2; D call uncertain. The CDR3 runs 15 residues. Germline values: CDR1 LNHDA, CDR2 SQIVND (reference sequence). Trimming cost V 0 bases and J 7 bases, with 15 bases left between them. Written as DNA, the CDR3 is TGTGCCAGTAGTATAGATGGAGGGTCCTTCGGTGGCTACACCTTC. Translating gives CASSIDGGSFGGYTF.

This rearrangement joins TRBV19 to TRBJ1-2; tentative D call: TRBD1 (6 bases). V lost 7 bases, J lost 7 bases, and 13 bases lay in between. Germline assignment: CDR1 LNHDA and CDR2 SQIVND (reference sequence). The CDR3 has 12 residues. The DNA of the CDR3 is TGTGCCAGTAAAAGCGGGGGCAGTGGCTACACCTTC. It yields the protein CASKSGGSGYTF.

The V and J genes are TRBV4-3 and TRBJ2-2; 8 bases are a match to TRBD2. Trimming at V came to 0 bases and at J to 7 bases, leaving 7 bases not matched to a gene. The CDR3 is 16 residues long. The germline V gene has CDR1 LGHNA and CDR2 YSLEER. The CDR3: CASSQDRTSSGGELFF. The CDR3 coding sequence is TGCGCCAGCAGCCAAGATCGGACTAGCTCGGGCGGGGAGCTGTTTTTT.

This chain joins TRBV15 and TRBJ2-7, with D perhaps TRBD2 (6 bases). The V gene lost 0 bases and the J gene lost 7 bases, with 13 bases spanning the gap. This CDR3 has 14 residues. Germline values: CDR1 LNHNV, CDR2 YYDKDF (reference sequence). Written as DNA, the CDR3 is TGTGCCACCAGCAGAGAAAAGGGAGGTGGGGAGCAGTACGTC. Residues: CATSREKGGGEQYV.

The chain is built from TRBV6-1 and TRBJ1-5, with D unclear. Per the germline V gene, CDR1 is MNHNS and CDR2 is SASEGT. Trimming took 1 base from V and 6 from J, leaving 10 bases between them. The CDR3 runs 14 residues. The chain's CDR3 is CASSEDTGFQPQHF. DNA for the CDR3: TGTGCCAGCAGTGAAGACACGGGTTTTCAGCCCCAGCATTTT.

The CDR3 nucleotides read TGTGCCAGCAGCTTAGACGACTTGGTGAACACTGAAGCTTTCTTT. Its translation is CASSLDDLVNTEAFF. The chain employs TRBV13 and TRBJ1-1; D ambiguous. CDR3 size: 15 residues. Germline V gene sequence: CDR1 PRHDT, CDR2 FYEKMQ (reference sequence). The V and J ends lost 1 base and 0 bases respectively, with 9 bases between them.

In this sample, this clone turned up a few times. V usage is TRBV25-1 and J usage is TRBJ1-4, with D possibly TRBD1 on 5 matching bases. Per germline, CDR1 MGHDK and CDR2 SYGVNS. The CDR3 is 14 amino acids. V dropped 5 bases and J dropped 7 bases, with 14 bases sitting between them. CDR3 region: CASSQGRTGEKLFF. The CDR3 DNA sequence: TGTGCCAGCAGTCAGGGCCGGACGGGTGAAAAACTGTTTTTT.

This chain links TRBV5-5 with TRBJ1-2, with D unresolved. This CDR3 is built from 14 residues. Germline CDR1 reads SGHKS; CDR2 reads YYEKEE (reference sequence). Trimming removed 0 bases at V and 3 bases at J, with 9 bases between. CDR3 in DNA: TGTGCCAGCAGCTTGGTTCTCAGCGACTATGGCTACACCTTC. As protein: CASSLVLSDYGYTF.

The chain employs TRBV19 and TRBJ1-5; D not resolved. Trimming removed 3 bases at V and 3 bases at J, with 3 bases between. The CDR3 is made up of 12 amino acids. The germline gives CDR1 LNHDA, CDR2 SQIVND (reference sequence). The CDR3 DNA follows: TGTGCCAGTAGTATCTACAATCAGCCCCAGCATTTT. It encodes CASSIYNQPQHF.

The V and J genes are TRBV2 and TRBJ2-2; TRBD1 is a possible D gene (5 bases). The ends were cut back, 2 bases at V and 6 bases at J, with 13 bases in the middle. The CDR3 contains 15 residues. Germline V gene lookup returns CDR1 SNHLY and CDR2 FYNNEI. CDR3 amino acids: CASSEYGRGAGELFF. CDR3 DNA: TGTGCCAGCAGTGAATACGGTAGGGGTGCCGGGGAGCTGTTTTTT. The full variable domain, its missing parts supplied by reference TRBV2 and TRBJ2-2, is EPEVTQTPSHQVTQMGQEVILRCVPISNHLYFYWYRQILGQKVEFLVSFYNNEISEKSEIFDDQFSVERPDGSNFTLKIRSTKLEDSAMYFCASSEYGRGAGELFFGEGSRLTVL.

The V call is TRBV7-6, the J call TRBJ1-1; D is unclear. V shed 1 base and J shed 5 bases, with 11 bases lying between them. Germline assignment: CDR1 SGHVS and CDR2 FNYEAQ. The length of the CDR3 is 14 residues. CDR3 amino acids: CASSLERGGTEAFF. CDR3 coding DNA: TGTGCCAGCAGCTTAGAGCGGGGTGGGACTGAAGCTTTCTTT.

As DNA, the CDR3 is TGTGCCAGCAGTGAGGGGGGGAACACTGAAGCTTTCTTT. It is translated as CASSEGGNTEAFF. The genes are TRBV6-1 and TRBJ1-1, with D perhaps TRBD1 (5 bases). The V end lost 3 bases, the J end lost 1 base, and 6 bases lay between the germline ends. The length of the CDR3 is 13 residues. Per germline, CDR1 MNHNS and CDR2 SASEGT.

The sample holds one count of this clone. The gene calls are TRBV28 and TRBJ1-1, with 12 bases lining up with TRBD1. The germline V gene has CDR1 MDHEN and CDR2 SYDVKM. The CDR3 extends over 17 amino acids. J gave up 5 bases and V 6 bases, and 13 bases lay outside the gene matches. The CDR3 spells CASSHPRDRGLWTEAFF. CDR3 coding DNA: TGTGCCAGCAGCCATCCCCGGGACAGGGGGCTGTGGACTGAAGCTTTCTTT. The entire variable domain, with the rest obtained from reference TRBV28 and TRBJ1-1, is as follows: DVKVTQSSRYLVKRTGEKVFLECVQDMDHENMFWYRQDPGLGLRLIYFSYDVKMKEKGDIPEGYSVSREKKERFSLILESASTNQTSMYLCASSHPRDRGLWTEAFFGQGTRLTVV.

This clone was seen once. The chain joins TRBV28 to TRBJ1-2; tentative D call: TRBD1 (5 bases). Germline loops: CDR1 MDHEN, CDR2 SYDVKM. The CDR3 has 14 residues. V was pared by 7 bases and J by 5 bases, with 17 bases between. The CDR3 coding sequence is TGTGCCAGCACCAAAAGCCCCAGGGAATATGGCTACACCTTC. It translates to CASTKSPREYGYTF.

In nucleotides, the CDR3 is TGTGCCATAACCGGACAGGATCCACGGAGTTCACCCCTCCACTTT. It yields the protein CAITGQDPRSSPLHF. The chain couples TRBV2 to TRBJ1-6, with 7 bases identical to TRBD1. The CDR3 consists of 15 residues. Losses at the gene ends were 10 bases for V and 9 bases for J; bases not matched to a gene: 15. CDR1 and CDR2 (germline): SNHLY, FYNNEI.

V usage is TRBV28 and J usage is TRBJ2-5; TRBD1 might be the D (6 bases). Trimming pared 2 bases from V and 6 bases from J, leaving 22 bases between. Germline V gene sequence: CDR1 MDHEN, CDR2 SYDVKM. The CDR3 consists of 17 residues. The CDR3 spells CASSLTLTGEFWKTQYF. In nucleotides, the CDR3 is TGTGCCAGCAGTTTAACCCTGACAGGAGAATTCTGGAAGACCCAGTACTTC.

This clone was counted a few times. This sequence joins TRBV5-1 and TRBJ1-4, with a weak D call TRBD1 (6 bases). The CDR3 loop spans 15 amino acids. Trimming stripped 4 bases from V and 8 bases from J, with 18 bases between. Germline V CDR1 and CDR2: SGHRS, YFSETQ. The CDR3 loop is CASSQSAGEGEKLFF. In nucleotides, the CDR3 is TGCGCCAGCAGCCAATCGGCAGGGGAAGGGGAAAAACTGTTTTTT.

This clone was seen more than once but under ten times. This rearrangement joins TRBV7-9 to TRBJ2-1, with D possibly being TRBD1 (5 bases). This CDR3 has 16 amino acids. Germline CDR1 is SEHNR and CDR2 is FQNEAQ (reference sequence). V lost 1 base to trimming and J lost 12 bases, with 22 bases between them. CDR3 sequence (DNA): TGTGCCAGCAGCTTAGGACAGTCCCTTATCAATGAGCGGCAGTTCTTC. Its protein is CASSLGQSLINERQFF.